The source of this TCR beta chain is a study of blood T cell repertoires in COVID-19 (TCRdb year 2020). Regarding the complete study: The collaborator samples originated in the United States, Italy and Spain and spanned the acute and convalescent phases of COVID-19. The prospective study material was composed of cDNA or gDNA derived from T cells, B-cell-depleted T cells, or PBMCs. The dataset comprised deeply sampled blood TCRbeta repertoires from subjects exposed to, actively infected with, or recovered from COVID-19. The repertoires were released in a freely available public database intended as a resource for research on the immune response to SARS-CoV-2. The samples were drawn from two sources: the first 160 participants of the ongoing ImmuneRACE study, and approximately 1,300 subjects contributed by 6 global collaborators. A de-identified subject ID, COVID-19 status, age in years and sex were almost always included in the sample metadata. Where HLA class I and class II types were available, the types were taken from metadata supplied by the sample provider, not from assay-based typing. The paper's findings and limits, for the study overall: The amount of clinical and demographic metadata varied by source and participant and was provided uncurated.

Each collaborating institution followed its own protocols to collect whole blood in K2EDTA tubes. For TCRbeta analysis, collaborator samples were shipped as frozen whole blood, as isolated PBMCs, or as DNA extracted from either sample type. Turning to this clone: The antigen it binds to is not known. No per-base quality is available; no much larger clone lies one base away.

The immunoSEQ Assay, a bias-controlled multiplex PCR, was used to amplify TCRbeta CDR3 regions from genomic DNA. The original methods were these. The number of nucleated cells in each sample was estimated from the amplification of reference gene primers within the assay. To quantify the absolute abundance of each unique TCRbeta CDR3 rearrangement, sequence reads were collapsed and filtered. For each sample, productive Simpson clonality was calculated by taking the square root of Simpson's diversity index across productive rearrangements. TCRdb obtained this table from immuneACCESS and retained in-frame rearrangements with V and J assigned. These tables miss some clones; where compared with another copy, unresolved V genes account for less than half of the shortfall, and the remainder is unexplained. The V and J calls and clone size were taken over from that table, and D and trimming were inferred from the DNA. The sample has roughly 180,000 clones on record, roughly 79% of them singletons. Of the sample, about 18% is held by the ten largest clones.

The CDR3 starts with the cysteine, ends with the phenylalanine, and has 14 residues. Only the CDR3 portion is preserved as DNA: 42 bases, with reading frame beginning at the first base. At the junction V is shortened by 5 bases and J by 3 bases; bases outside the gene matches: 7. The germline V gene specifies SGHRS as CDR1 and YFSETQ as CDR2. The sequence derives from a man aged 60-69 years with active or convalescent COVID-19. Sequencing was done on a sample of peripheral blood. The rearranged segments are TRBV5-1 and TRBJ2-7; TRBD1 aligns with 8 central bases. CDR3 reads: CASRDTGGFYEQYF. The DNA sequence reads TGCGCCAGCAGGGATACAGGGGGTTTCTACGAGCAGTACTTC. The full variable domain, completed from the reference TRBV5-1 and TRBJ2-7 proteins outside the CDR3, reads KAGVTQTPRYLIKTRGQQVTLSCSPISGHRSVSWYQQTPGQGLQFLFEYFSETQRNKGNFPGRFSGRQFSNSRSEMNVSTLELGDSALYLCASRDTGGFYEQYFGPGTRLTVT.